This is a list of T cell receptor beta chains from one sample in a study of blood T cell repertoires in COVID-19. Sequencing was performed with immunoSEQ multiplex PCR; in TCRdb, only in-frame clones are kept and a portion is missing. The sample has around 450,000 clones, approximately 90% seen once. The sequenced sample was peripheral blood. The receptors here all came from a woman aged 25-40 years with acute or convalescent COVID-19. The CDR3 runs from the conserved cysteine through the conserved F or W. The D gene is left open where the match is weak. Clone sizes are given selectively: once, few, many, or a class where the clone is expanded.

clone size	V gene	D gene	J gene	CDR3 DNA	CDR3 protein
-	TRBV9	TRBD1	TRBJ1-2	TGTGCCAGCAGCAAGGGGGCTGCTGGTGGCTACACCTTC	CASSKGAAGGYTF
-	TRBV2	TRBD1	TRBJ2-5	TGTGCCAGCAGTGAAGATAGGACAGGGGGGATCAAAGAGACCCAGTACTTC	CASSEDRTGGIKETQYF
-	TRBV5-1	-	TRBJ2-5	TGCGCCAGCAGCTTGGTATCACAGGGTGGCGAGACCCAGTACTTC	CASSLVSQGGETQYF
-	TRBV28	TRBD1	TRBJ1-6	TGTGCCAGCAGTTGGACAGGGGGTTCACCCCTCCACTTT	CASSWTGGSPLHF
-	TRBV7-8	-	TRBJ2-1	TGTGCCAGCAGCTTAGTCGGCTCCTACAATGAGCAGTTCTTC	CASSLVGSYNEQFF
-	TRBV5-6	TRBD2	TRBJ2-7	TGTGCCAGCAGCTTGTGGGGGAGGGAGGGCGAGCAGTACTTC	CASSLWGREGEQYF
-	TRBV12-5	-	TRBJ2-2	TGTGCTAGTGGTTTGGAGCACACCGGGGAGCTGTTTTTT	CASGLEHTGELFF
-	TRBV9	-	TRBJ1-4	TGTGCCAGCAGCTCTCGCCGGGGGGATGAAAAACTGTTTTTT	CASSSRRGDEKLFF
-	TRBV19	-	TRBJ2-1	TGTGCCAGTAGTAAGGAGGCCGGGAGTCGGCAGTTCTTC	CASSKEAGSRQFF
-	TRBV24-1	-	TRBJ1-2	TGTGCCACCAGTGGAGGCGGGGTCCATGGCTACACCTTC	CATSGGGVHGYTF
-	TRBV4-1	-	TRBJ2-7	TGCGCCAGCAGCCAACGAATATCAGGTTACGAGCAGTACTTC	CASSQRISGYEQYF
-	TRBV7-9	TRBD1	TRBJ1-3	TGTGCCAGCAGTGTGACTCAGGGGGCTATTAACACCATATATTTT	CASSVTQGAINTIYF
-	TRBV19	-	TRBJ2-2	TGTGCCACGAGAACAGATGCTTACACCGGGGAGCTGTTTTTT	CATRTDAYTGELFF
-	TRBV5-4	-	TRBJ2-2	TGTGCCAGCAGACAAAACACCGGGGAGCTGTTTTTT	CASRQNTGELFF
-	TRBV5-1	TRBD1	TRBJ1-2	TGCGCCAGCAGCAGCCCCCAGGGGGCGGGAGGCTACACCTTC	CASSSPQGAGGYTF
-	TRBV9	TRBD1	TRBJ1-4	TGTGCCAGCAGCGTAGTTGGGACAGGTGATGAAAAACTGTTTTTT	CASSVVGTGDEKLFF
-	TRBV9	-	TRBJ1-6	TGTGCCAGCAGCGTAGTCGACCAGGGTGCTTCACCCCTCCACTTT	CASSVVDQGASPLHF
-	TRBV4-1	-	TRBJ2-3	TGCGCCAGCAGCCAAGATCTGGGGGGTAGCACAGATACGCAGTATTTT	CASSQDLGGSTDTQYF
few	TRBV2	-	TRBJ1-5	TGTGCCAGCAGTGAAGACAGGGCAGGGCAGCCCCAGCATTTT	CASSEDRAGQPQHF
-	TRBV6-5	-	TRBJ2-2	TGTGCCAGCAAGGGACATAACGCCGGGGAGCTGTTTTTT	CASKGHNAGELFF
-	TRBV4-1	TRBD2	TRBJ2-3	TGCGCCAGCAGCCAGAGGCGGGGGGCAGATACGCAGTATTTT	CASSQRRGADTQYF
-	TRBV6-5	TRBD1	TRBJ2-7	TGTGCCAGCAGTTACTCGAGAGACAGGGGCCACGAGCAGTACTTC	CASSYSRDRGHEQYF
-	TRBV5-5	-	TRBJ2-1	TGTGCCAGCAGCTTGCCCAGGGGCGACGTTTTAGGTGAGCAGTTCTTC	CASSLPRGDVLGEQFF
-	TRBV28	TRBD1	TRBJ1-6	TGTGCCAGCAGCCCATCGACAGGGTTTAGTTCACCCCTCCACTTT	CASSPSTGFSSPLHF
-	TRBV11-3	-	TRBJ2-1	TGTGCCAGCAGCTTAGGCGATAAGCAGTTCTTC	CASSLGDKQFF
-	TRBV6-5	-	TRBJ2-7	TGTGCCAGCAGCGCCTGGGGCAGGGTAGGAGACGAGCAGTACTTC	CASSAWGRVGDEQYF
-	TRBV30	TRBD1	TRBJ1-6	TGTGCCTGGGGAGACAGGGATTCACCCCTCCACTTT	CAWGDRDSPLHF
few	TRBV5-1	TRBD1	TRBJ2-7	TGCGCCAGCAGCCCCGGGACAGGGACCTTCGAGCAGTACTTC	CASSPGTGTFEQYF
-	TRBV5-1	-	TRBJ1-1	TGCGCCAGCAGCTTGGAAGGACAGCCGAACACTGAAGCTTTCTTT	CASSLEGQPNTEAFF
-	TRBV5-5	TRBD2	TRBJ2-3	TGTGCCAGCAGCCTAGCGGGGGTTACAGATACGCAGTATTTT	CASSLAGVTDTQYF
-	TRBV7-8	TRBD1	TRBJ2-2	TGTGCCAGCAGAGGGGACAGTTCTTTGGGGGAGCTGTTTTTT	CASRGDSSLGELFF
-	TRBV11-2	-	TRBJ2-5	TGTGCCAGCAGCTCCGTAAGGGGGGGTACAGAGACCCAGTACTTC	CASSSVRGGTETQYF
few	TRBV18	TRBD1	TRBJ2-1	TGTGCCAGCTCACCACCTTCTATCAGGGGGCTGTATGAGCAGTTCTTC	CASSPPSIRGLYEQFF
-	TRBV18	-	TRBJ1-6	TGTGCCAGCTCACCTCGGCAGGGCTATAATAATTCACCCCTCCACTTT	CASSPRQGYNNSPLHF
-	TRBV25-1	TRBD1	TRBJ1-2	TGTGCCAGCATATCCGGGACAGCCTATGGCTACACCTTC	CASISGTAYGYTF
few	TRBV6-5	-	TRBJ2-2	TGTGCCAGCAGTACAGCGAGCAGGGGATCAGGGGAGCTGTTTTTT	CASSTASRGSGELFF
-	TRBV7-8	-	TRBJ2-5	TGTGCCAGCAGCTTATTAGTCGGCGGGGAGACCCAGTACTTC	CASSLLVGGETQYF
-	TRBV3-1/TRBV3-2	TRBD2	TRBJ2-5	TGTGCCAGCAGCCCCCTACTAGCGGGGGCAGAGACCCAGTACTTC	CASSPLLAGAETQYF
once	TRBV27	TRBD2	TRBJ2-7	TGTGCCAGCAGTTTATCTACATTTAGCGGGGGCCAGCTTGGCGGGCAGTACTTC	CASSLSTFSGGQLGGQYF
few	TRBV30	-	TRBJ1-3	TGTGCCTTTACCAGGGTTGGGTCTGGAAACACCATATATTTT	CAFTRVGSGNTIYF
once	TRBV6-5	-	TRBJ1-6	TGTGCCGGGACTCGGATCAGCTCCTATAATTCACCCCTCCACTTT	CAGTRISSYNSPLHF
-	TRBV4-1	-	TRBJ1-2	TGCGCCAGCAGCCCGCCCGACGGACAGATTTATGGCTACACCTTC	CASSPPDGQIYGYTF
-	TRBV7-3	-	TRBJ1-6	TGTGCCAGCAGCTTAAGTCAGGGTACGGGTTCACCCCTCCACTTT	CASSLSQGTGSPLHF
-	TRBV27	-	TRBJ2-5	TGTGCCAGCAGTTTATCCACGGTCCCCCAGTACTTC	CASSLSTVPQYF
few	TRBV5-1	TRBD1	TRBJ1-1	TGCGCCAGCAGCACCGGGACAGGGTTGACTGAAGCTTTCTTT	CASSTGTGLTEAFF
-	TRBV27	TRBD1	TRBJ2-7	TGTGCCAGCAGTTTAAAAGGGACAGTCTACGAGCAGTACTTC	CASSLKGTVYEQYF
-	TRBV7-3	TRBD1	TRBJ2-7	TGTGCCAGCAGCTCCCGACAGGGGTTAGAGCAGTACTTC	CASSSRQGLEQYF
-	TRBV12-3/TRBV12-4	-	TRBJ2-3	TGTGCCAGCAGTTTTAATCCAGATACGCAGTATTTT	CASSFNPDTQYF
-	TRBV5-5	-	TRBJ2-5	TGTGCCAGCAGCTTGGCCGGGAACTCACGGGAGACCCAGTACTTC	CASSLAGNSRETQYF
-	TRBV6-5	TRBD1	TRBJ1-1	TGTGCCAGCAGTTACTTTGGACAGGGAGCTTTCTTT	CASSYFGQGAFF
-	TRBV7-9	-	TRBJ1-2	TGTGCCAGCAGCTTAAGCCCAGGCTATGGCTACACCTTC	CASSLSPGYGYTF
-	TRBV7-7	TRBD1	TRBJ1-2	TGTGCCAGCAGCTTATCCAGACAGGGGAGGGACTATGGCTACACCTTC	CASSLSRQGRDYGYTF
-	TRBV6-5	-	TRBJ1-5	TGTGCCAGCAGAGCAGGGGATATCAGCAATCAGCCCCAGCATTTT	CASRAGDISNQPQHF
-	TRBV27	TRBD2	TRBJ2-1	TGTGCCAGCAGAAGTTCAAATTGGGGCGGGAGCTCCTACAATGAGCAGTTCTTC	CASRSSNWGGSSYNEQFF
-	TRBV14	-	TRBJ1-6	TGTGCCAGCAGCCCCCGACAGTGGGGTAATTCACCCCTCCACTTT	CASSPRQWGNSPLHF
-	TRBV7-9	TRBD1	TRBJ1-6	TGTGCCAGCAGCCCCACAGGGGACGGTAATTCACCCCTCCACTTT	CASSPTGDGNSPLHF
-	TRBV11-2	-	TRBJ2-1	TGTGCCAGCAGCTCACAAAACTACAATGAGCAGTTCTTC	CASSSQNYNEQFF